This T cell receptor (beta chain) was found in a study of blood T cells in healthy people across ages. This CDR3 contains 17 residues. The germline V gene has CDR1 SGHRS and CDR2 YFSETQ. Losses at the gene ends were 2 bases for V and 2 bases for J; bases not matched to a gene: 4. This clonotype turned up a few times. Sample-barcoded 5' priming and a J-beta primer mix drove a second PCR of roughly 6 to 12 cycles. TCRdb reanalysed the 5' RACE reads using MiXCR and keeps one entry per CDR3 protein. This table has about 800,000 distinct CDR3 sequences, 35% to 60% appearing once. The source material was blood. The chain employs TRBV5-1 and TRBJ2-1, with 13 nucleotides matching TRBD2. The receptor comes from a man older than 75 in good health. The CDR3 spells CASSFGLAGDPYNEQFF. The CDR3 DNA is TGCGCCAGCAGCTTCGGACTAGCGGGAGACCCCTACAATGAGCAGTTCTTC.